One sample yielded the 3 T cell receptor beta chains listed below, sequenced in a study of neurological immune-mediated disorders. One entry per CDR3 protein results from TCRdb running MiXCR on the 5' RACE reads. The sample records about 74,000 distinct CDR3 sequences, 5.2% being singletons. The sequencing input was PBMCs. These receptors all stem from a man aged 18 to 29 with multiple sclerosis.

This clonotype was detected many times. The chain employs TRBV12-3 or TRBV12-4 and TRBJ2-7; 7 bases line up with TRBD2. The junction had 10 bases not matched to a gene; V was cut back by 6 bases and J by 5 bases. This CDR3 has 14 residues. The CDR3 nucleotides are TGTGCCAGCAGCCCCGTGGGGGGGGTAGACGAGCAGTACTTC. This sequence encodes CASSPVGGVDEQYF.

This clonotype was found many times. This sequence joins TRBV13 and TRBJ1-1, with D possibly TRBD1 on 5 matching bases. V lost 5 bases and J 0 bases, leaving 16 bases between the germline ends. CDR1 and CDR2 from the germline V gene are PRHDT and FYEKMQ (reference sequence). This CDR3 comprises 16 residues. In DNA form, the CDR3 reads TGTGCCAGCAGCCCTAGGGGAGGAATTATGAACACTGAAGCTTTCTTT. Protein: CASSPRGGIMNTEAFF.

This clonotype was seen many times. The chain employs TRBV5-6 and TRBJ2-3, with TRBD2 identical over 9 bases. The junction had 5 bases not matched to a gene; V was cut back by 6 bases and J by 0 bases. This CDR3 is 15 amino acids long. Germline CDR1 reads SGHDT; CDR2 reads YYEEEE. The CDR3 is CASNPGLASTDTQYF. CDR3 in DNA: TGTGCCAGCAACCCGGGACTAGCTAGCACAGATACGCAGTATTTT.